This T cell receptor (beta chain) was identified in a study of shared clonotypes between healthy human individuals. Study-wide background: Aged 18 to 49, the donors were a couple of women and three men. Three plates each covered CD4 naive and memory; CD8 naive two, CD8 memory one.

Some clones are missing from TCRdb's copy, which holds only in-frame ones; the method was immunoSEQ multiplex PCR. The table includes around 1.9 million clones, 80% to 95% detected once. Cells designated naive CD8 were CD45RO-negative and were positively selected for CCR7, with terminally differentiated effector memory CD45RA+ cells excluded. A note on this clone: Its specificity is unknown.

The ends lost 4 bases at V and 2 bases at J; junction bases unmatched: 7. Germline CDR1 is SNHLY and CDR2 is FYNNEI. The CDR3 consists of 16 residues. Study-wide points: It was anticipated that sequencing depth would influence how many clonotypes donors shared.

The specimen sequenced was naive CD8+ T cells from PBMCs. This chain joins TRBV2 and TRBJ1-1, with 10 positions matching TRBD1. This TCR was sampled from a man younger than 35 in good health. Some clones in this sample may be carry-over from other donors' samples. CDR3: CASSGKTGGKNTEAFF. The CDR3, as DNA: TGTGCCAGCAGTGGGAAGACAGGGGGCAAAAACACTGAAGCTTTCTTT.